This is a list of T cell receptor beta chains from one sample in a study of OX40 agonist ivuxolimab in advanced cancers. Sequenced by immunoSEQ multiplex PCR; TCRdb stores in-frame clones only, minus some. The top ten hold roughly 0.44% of the sample, which has roughly 60,000 clones, 91% seen once. The sequences come from CD4+ or CD8+ T cells sorted from blood, collected in a trial of the OX40 agonist ivuxolimab. The receptors derive from an adult with an advanced solid tumor such as melanoma, head and neck, liver or kidney cancer. CDR3s include the opening cysteine and the closing phenylalanine or tryptophan. The D gene is left open where the match is weak. Expanded clones get a size class; other rows say once, few or many, or leave the size out.

cdr3_nt | cdr3_aa | j_call | clone_size | v_call | d_call
TGTGCCAGCAGCTTAGGGGCCAAGGACGGCTATGGCTACACCTTC | CASSLGAKDGYGYTF | TRBJ1-2 | . | TRBV7-8 | .
TGTGCCAGCTCACCACCGGTGGATTCACCCCTCCACTTT | CASSPPVDSPLHF | TRBJ1-6 | . | TRBV18 | .
TGTGCCAGCAGCCCCCAGGGGGATCTCACTGAAGCTTTCTTT | CASSPQGDLTEAFF | TRBJ1-1 | . | TRBV6-5 | TRBD1
TGTGCCAGCAGCTTGGCCGCGGGACTAGCTCACGAGACCCAGTACTTC | CASSLAAGLAHETQYF | TRBJ2-5 | . | TRBV5-4 | TRBD2
TGTGCCAGCAGTGAAAGGGAGGGGGGGACTGAAGCTTTCTTT | CASSEREGGTEAFF | TRBJ1-1 | . | TRBV2 | .
TGTGCCAGTAGTATAGTCGACGACTACTATGGCTACACCTTC | CASSIVDDYYGYTF | TRBJ1-2 | . | TRBV19 | .
TGTGCCAGTAGTTCCCAAGGGGCGGGAGCCTACAATGAGCAGTTCTTC | CASSSQGAGAYNEQFF | TRBJ2-1 | once | TRBV19 | TRBD2
TGTGCCAGCCGACAGGGGGCTGCTAATGAAAAACTGTTTTTT | CASRQGAANEKLFF | TRBJ1-4 | . | TRBV5-5 | TRBD1
TGCGCCAGCAGCCAAGATGCGGGGGGGAAAAACTATGGCTACACCTTC | CASSQDAGGKNYGYTF | TRBJ1-2 | . | TRBV4-1 | .
TGTGCCAGCAAAGGAAACCTCCCCGGGACAGAAGCTTTCTTT | CASKGNLPGTEAFF | TRBJ1-1 | few | TRBV27 | .
TGTGCCAGCAGTTCGTGGGCCTCCCCTACAGATACGCAGTATTTT | CASSSWASPTDTQYF | TRBJ2-3 | . | TRBV28 | .
TGTGCCAGCAGCGACGGGTACAATCAGCCCCAGCATTTT | CASSDGYNQPQHF | TRBJ1-5 | . | TRBV28 | .
TGTGCCAGCAGCGCCATTGGGGGAGTGCGGGAGACCCAGTACTTC | CASSAIGGVRETQYF | TRBJ2-5 | once | TRBV9 | .